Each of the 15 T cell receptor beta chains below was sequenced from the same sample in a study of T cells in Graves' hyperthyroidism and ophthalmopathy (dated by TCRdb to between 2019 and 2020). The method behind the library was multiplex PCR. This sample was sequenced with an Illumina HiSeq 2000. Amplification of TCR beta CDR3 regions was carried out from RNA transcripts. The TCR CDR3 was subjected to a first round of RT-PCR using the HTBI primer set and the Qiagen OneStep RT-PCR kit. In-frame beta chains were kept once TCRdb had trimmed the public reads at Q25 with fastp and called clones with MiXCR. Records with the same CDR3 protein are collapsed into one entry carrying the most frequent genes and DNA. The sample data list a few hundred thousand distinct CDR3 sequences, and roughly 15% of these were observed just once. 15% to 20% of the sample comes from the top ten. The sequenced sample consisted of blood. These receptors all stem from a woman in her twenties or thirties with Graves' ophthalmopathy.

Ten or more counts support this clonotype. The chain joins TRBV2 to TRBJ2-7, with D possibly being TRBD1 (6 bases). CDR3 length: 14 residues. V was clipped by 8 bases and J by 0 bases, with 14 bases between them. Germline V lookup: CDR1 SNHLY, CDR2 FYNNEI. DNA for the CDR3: TGTGCCAGCTTCGACCCGACAGGCTCCTACGAGCAGTACTTC. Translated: CASFDPTGSYEQYF.

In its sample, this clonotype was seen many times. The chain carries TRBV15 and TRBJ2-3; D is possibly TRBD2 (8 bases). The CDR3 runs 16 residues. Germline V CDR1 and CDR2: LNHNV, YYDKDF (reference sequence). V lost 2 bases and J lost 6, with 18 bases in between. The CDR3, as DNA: TGTGCCACCAGCAGACCCCGGGAGGGGGCGAGGGATACGCAGTATTTT. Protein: CATSRPREGARDTQYF.

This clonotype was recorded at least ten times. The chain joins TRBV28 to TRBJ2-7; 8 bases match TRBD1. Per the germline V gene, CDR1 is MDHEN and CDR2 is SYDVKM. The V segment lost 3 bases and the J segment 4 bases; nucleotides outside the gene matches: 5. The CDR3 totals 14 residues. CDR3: CASSLQGALYEQYF. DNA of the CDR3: TGTGCCAGCAGTTTGCAGGGGGCTCTTTACGAGCAGTACTTC.

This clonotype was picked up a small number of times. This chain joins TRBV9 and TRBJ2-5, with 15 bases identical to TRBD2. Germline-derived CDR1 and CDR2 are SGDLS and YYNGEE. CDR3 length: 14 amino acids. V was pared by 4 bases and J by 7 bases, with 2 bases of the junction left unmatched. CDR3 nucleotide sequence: TGTGCCAGCAGCCGGACTAGCGGGGGGGGGACCCAGTACTTC. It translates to CASSRTSGGGTQYF.

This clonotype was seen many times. This chain's CDR3 is CATSDYEGTEAFF. The CDR3 DNA follows: TGTGCCACCAGTGATTACGAGGGAACTGAAGCTTTCTTT. This chain connects TRBV24-1 to TRBJ1-1; D not certain. Germline V lookup: CDR1 KGHDR, CDR2 SFDVKD. Trimming shortened V by 2 bases and J by 5 bases, and 8 bases separated the two germline ends. CDR3 length: 13 residues.

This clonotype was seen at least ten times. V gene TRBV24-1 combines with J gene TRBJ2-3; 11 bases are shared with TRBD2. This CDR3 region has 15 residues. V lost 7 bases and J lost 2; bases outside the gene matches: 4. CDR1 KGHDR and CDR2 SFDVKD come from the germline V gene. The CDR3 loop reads CATSGTSGYTDTQYF. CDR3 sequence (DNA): TGTGCCACCAGCGGGACTAGCGGTTACACAGATACGCAGTATTTT.

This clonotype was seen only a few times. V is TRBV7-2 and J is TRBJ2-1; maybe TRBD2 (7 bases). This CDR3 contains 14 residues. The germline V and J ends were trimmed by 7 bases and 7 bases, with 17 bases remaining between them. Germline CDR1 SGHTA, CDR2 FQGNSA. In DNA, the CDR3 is TGTGCCAGCAAGCGGGTGGCGGGGGCTAATGAGCAGTTCTTC. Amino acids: CASKRVAGANEQFF.

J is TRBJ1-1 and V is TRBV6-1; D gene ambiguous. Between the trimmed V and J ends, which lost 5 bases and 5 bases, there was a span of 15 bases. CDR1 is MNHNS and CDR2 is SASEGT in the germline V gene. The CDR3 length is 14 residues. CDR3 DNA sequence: TGTGCCAGCAGTAATTCAGCGTCGGGGACTGAAGCTTTCTTT. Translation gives CASSNSASGTEAFF.

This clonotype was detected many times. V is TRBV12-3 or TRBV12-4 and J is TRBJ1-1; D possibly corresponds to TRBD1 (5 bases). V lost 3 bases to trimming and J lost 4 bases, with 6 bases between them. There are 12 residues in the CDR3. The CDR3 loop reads CASSFQGTEAFF. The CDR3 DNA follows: TGTGCCAGCAGTTTCCAGGGCACTGAAGCTTTCTTT.

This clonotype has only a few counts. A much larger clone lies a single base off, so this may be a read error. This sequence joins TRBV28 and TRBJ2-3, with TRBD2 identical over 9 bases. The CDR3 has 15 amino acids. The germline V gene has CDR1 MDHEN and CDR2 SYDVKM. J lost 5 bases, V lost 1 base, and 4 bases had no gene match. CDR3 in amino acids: CASSLLAGVIDTQYF. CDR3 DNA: TGTGCCAGCAGTTTATTAGCGGGGGTTATAGATACGCAGTATTTT.

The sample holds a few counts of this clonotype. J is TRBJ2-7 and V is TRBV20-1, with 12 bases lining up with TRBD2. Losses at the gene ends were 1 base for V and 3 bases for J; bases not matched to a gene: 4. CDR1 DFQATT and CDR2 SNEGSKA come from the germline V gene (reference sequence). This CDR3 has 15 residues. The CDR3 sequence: CSARGTSGAIYEQYF. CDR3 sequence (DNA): TGCAGTGCTAGAGGGACTAGCGGGGCCATCTACGAGCAGTACTTC.

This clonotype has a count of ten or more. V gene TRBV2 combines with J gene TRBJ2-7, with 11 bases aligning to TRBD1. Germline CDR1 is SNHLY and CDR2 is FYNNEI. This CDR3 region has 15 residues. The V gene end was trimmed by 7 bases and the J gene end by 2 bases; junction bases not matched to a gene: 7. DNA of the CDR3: TGTGCCAGCAAGATACCGGGACAGGGGGCCTACGAGCAGTACTTC. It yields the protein CASKIPGQGAYEQYF.

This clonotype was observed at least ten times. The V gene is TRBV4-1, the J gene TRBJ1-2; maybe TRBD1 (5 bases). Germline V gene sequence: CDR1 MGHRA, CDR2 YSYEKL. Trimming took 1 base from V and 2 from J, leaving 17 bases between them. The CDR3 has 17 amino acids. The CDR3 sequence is CASSQVLTATGNYGYTF. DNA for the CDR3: TGCGCCAGCAGCCAAGTCCTGACAGCCACGGGAAACTATGGCTACACCTTC.

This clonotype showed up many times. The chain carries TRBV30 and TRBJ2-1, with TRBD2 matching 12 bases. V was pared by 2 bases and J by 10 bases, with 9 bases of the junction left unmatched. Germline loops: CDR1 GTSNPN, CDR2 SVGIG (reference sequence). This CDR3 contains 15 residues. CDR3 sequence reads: CAWSPGLAGLREQFF. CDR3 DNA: TGTGCCTGGAGTCCTGGACTAGCGGGGCTTCGAGAGCAGTTCTTC.

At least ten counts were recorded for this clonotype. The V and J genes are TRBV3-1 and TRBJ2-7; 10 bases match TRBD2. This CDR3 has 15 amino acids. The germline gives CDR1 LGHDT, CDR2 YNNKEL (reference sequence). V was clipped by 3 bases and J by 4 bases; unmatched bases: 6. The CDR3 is CASSHRQGLAYEQYF. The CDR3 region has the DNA TGTGCCAGCAGCCACCGCCAGGGACTAGCGTACGAGCAGTACTTC.